This TCR beta chain is drawn from a study of long-term antiretroviral therapy in people with HIV. Sample share makes this clone medium-sized. Researchers ran immunoSEQ v3.0 at survey level. Libraries were prepared by immunoSEQ multiplex PCR; TCRdb keeps only in-frame clonotypes and omits some of them. The repertoire holds under 25,000 clones, roughly 70% seen once, with 7.5% to 10% in the top ten. From germline, CDR1 is ENHRY and CDR2 SYGVKD. The CDR3 is 12 residues long. Trimming left V 7 bases short and J 4 bases short, with 10 bases between. The sequence was collected from a man aged 18 to 29 with HIV. The specimen was unsorted PBMCs, collected 0.5 years before starting antiretroviral therapy. The chain carries TRBV10-3 and TRBJ1-1, with TRBD1 as a possible D gene (5 bases). In DNA, the CDR3 is TGTGCCATCAATCAGGGTGGCACTGAAGCTTTCTTT. Amino acid sequence: CAINQGGTEAFF.